This TCR beta chain was profiled in a study of blood T cell repertoires in COVID-19. The wider study: COVID-19 samples collected from the United States, Italy and Spain covered acute and convalescent phases. In each case, the material was cDNA or gDNA derived from T cells, B-cell-depleted T cells, or PBMCs.

In the original processing: Estimates of nucleated cell counts were drawn from the amplification of reference gene primers. Generated by immunoSEQ multiplex PCR, the TCRdb table keeps only in-frame clones and is missing some. The DNA gave D and trimming, while V, J and clone size come from that table. The sample has under 300,000 clones, around 87% seen once. The germline CDR1 and CDR2 sequences are SGHTS and YDEGEE. With 2 bases removed from V and 0 bases from J, the gap between germline ends came to 8 bases. CDR3 size: 15 residues. The receptor was isolated from a woman between 70 and 85 years old with active or convalescent COVID-19. Input material: peripheral blood. The chain joins TRBV5-8 to TRBJ2-2; tentative D call: TRBD2 (6 bases). CDR3 amino acids: CASSFGGTNTGELFF. The CDR3 DNA follows: TGTGCCAGCAGCTTTGGGGGGACGAACACCGGGGAGCTGTTTTTT.